Listed below are T cell receptor beta chains from one sample, sequenced in a study of T cells after yellow fever vaccination. TCRdb ran MiXCR on the 5' RACE reads and lists one entry per CDR3 protein. There are under 500,000 distinct CDR3 sequences in the sample; 18% occur only once, and roughly a sixth lies in the top ten. The sequencing here drew on PBMCs, taken before the yellow fever booster vaccination. The receptors shown here come from a young man who received the YFV17D yellow fever vaccine. Each CDR3 is given with its conserved first and last residue. A clone size is listed for some rows: how often the clone was seen (once, few, many), or a class if it is expanded.

v_gene	abundance	j_gene	CDR3aa
TRBV6-5	-	TRBJ1-1	CASSRDRSTEAFF
TRBV28	few	TRBJ1-2	CASSLSPGSNYGYTF
TRBV6-2/TRBV6-3	-	TRBJ2-7	CASSYSNYEQYF
TRBV4-3	few	TRBJ2-7	CASSQDWGGAGGPYEQYF
TRBV5-1	few	TRBJ1-4	CASSLAGEGGEKLFF
TRBV7-9	few	TRBJ2-5	CASSGLSGGGQETQYF
TRBV5-1	once	TRBJ2-5	CASSGGELAGGPETQYF
TRBV2	-	TRBJ2-1	CASSAQPSGVNEQFF
TRBV28	few	TRBJ1-1	CASNYRISMDFRNTEAFF
TRBV25-1	once	TRBJ1-3	CASSEGRGSTIYF
TRBV7-3	-	TRBJ2-3	CASSLRGGVPNTDTQYF
TRBV12-3/TRBV12-4	few	TRBJ2-6	CASSLAWDRGPGANVLTF
TRBV5-1	-	TRBJ1-2	CASSPGQSTRDGYTF
TRBV4-1	many	TRBJ2-6	CASSRGGFAGANVLTF
TRBV7-2	many	TRBJ1-1	CASSSGQGAGGTEAFF
TRBV29-1	few	TRBJ2-7	CSVAPQGPSYEQYF
TRBV7-8	-	TRBJ1-1	CASSLDQGGSGNTEAFF
TRBV5-1	few	TRBJ2-1	CAITTLIRQGGNNEQFF
TRBV19	-	TRBJ2-1	CASSRLAGGPNEQFF
TRBV15	-	TRBJ1-4	CATSRDDRANEKLFF
TRBV20-1	-	TRBJ1-1	CSASLQSTEAFF
TRBV6-6	-	TRBJ2-6	CASSYTSGIGANVLTF
TRBV6-1	-	TRBJ2-6	CASSEGGGPGANVLTF
TRBV28	-	TRBJ2-3	CASRARGRYTDTQYF